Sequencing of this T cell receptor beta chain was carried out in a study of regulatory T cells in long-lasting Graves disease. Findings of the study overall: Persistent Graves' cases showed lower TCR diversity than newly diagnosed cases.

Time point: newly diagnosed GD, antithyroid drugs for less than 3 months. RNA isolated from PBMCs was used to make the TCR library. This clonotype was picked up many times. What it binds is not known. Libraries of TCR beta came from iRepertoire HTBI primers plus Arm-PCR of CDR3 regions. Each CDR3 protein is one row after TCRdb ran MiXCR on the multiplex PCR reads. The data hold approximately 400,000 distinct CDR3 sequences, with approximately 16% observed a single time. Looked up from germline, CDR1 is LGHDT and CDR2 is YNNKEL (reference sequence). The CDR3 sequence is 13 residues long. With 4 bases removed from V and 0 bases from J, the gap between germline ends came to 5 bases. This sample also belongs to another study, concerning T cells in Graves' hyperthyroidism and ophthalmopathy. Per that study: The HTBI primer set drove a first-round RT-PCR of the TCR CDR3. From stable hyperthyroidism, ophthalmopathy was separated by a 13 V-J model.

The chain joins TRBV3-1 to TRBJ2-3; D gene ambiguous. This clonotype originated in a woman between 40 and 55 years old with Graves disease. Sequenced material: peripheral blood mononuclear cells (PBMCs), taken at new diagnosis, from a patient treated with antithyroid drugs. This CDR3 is CASSRRSTDTQYF. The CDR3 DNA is TGTGCCAGCAGCCGAAGGAGCACAGATACGCAGTATTTT.